This entry concerns a single TCR beta chain. In germline, CDR1 is SGHVS, CDR2 FQNEAQ. Between the trimmed V and J ends, which lost 1 base and 5 bases, there was a span of 17 bases. The length of the CDR3 is 16 residues. This record comes from a study of blood T cell repertoires in COVID-19. Across the study: Acute and convalescent COVID-19 samples came from the United States, Italy and Spain. PBMCs, B-cell-depleted T cells, or T cells provided the cDNA or gDNA that made up the material.

In the authors' methods: Amplified reference gene primers provided the basis for estimating nucleated cell counts. Using immunoSEQ multiplex PCR, the repertoire was profiled, and TCRdb retains in-frame clones only, with some absent. V, J and clone size were drawn from that table, and D and trimming were deduced from the DNA. The sample records more than 100,000 clones, roughly 88% being singletons. Sequencing was done on a sample of peripheral blood. The clonotype comes from a man aged 35-49 years with acute or convalescent COVID-19. The chain carries TRBV7-8 and TRBJ2-5; D is possibly TRBD2 (7 bases). The CDR3 DNA follows: TGTGCCAGCAGCTTAGAGCCCGGGGGGCGGAGGGAGACCCAGTACTTC. It codes for CASSLEPGGRRETQYF.